This passage covers 20 T cell receptor beta chains from one sample sequenced in a study of regulatory T cells in long-lasting Graves disease. Combining iRepertoire HTBI primers with Arm-PCR of CDR3 regions, the authors built TCR beta libraries. TCRdb re-analysed the multiplex PCR reads in MiXCR, keeping a single row per CDR3 protein. The table includes about 400,000 distinct CDR3 sequences, less than 25% detected once. Time point described: persistent/refractory GD, antithyroid drugs over 5 years with positive TRAb. There was RNA extracted from PBMCs, and the TCR library was made from it. Sequencing was performed on peripheral blood mononuclear cells (PBMCs), taken when the disease was refractory, from a patient treated with antithyroid drugs. Source of these receptors: a female donor with Graves disease.

This clonotype was detected many times. At one end the junction does not follow the germline gene, possibly because of a read error. The genes are TRBV5-1 and TRBJ1-1; D remains ambiguous. The CDR3 spans 13 residues. Germline lookup yields CDR1 SGHRS and CDR2 YFSETQ. CDR3 sequence reads: CASSYVLNTEAFF. The DNA of the CDR3 is TGTGCCAGCAGTTATGTTCTGAACACTGAAGCTTTCTTT.

The table lists this clonotype with many counts. This chain links TRBV2 with TRBJ1-4; TRBD1 is a possible D gene (5 bases). CDR3 length: 16 residues. The germline gives CDR1 SNHLY, CDR2 FYNNEI. The germline V and J ends were trimmed by 6 bases and 7 bases, with 21 bases remaining between them. CDR3 nucleotide sequence: TGTGCCAGCAGCCAGATTCCTTGGGGGACGGGTGAAAAACTGTTTTTT. It codes for CASSQIPWGTGEKLFF. Variable domain in full (rest from reference TRBV2 and TRBJ1-4): EPEVTQTPSHQVTQMGQEVILRCVPISNHLYFYWYRQILGQKVEFLVSFYNNEISEKSEIFDDQFSVERPDGSNFTLKIRSTKLEDSAMYFCASSQIPWGTGEKLFFGSGTQLSVL.

The sample holds many counts of this clonotype. V gene TRBV28 combines with J gene TRBJ2-7; a weak D match, TRBD2 (7 bases). CDR3 length: 14 amino acids. Germline V gene sequence: CDR1 MDHEN, CDR2 SYDVKM. The V gene lost 6 bases and the J gene lost 3 bases, with 15 bases spanning the gap. DNA for the CDR3: TGTGCCAGCAGCCGGGGGGCGGTCCTCTACGAGCAGTACTTC. Translating gives CASSRGAVLYEQYF. The complete variable domain, with remaining parts taken from reference TRBV28 and TRBJ2-7, reads DVKVTQSSRYLVKRTGEKVFLECVQDMDHENMFWYRQDPGLGLRLIYFSYDVKMKEKGDIPEGYSVSREKKERFSLILESASTNQTSMYLCASSRGAVLYEQYFGPGTRLTVT.

This clonotype turned up a few times. The rearrangement links TRBV20-1 to TRBJ2-7, with 7 positions matching TRBD2. The CDR3 length is 15 residues. In germline, CDR1 is DFQATT, CDR2 SNEGSKA (reference sequence). V lost 3 bases, J lost 3 bases, and 11 bases stayed unmatched. The CDR3 loop is CSASFREAGYYEQYF. CDR3 coding DNA: TGCAGTGCTAGTTTTCGGGAGGCGGGATACTACGAGCAGTACTTC.

In this sample, this clonotype turned up a few times. The chain joins TRBV19 to TRBJ1-4; TRBD1 matches at 9 bases. Germline CDR1 is LNHDA and CDR2 is SQIVND (reference sequence). Trimming cost V 3 bases and J 6 bases; bases outside gene matches: 5. The CDR3 loop spans 15 amino acids. The CDR3 nucleotides are TGTGCCAGTAGTATTTGGGGACAGGGACATGAAAAACTGTTTTTT. The encoded protein is CASSIWGQGHEKLFF.

This clonotype was observed a few times. The chain carries TRBV7-9 and TRBJ2-3, with D possibly matching TRBD1 (5 bases). Looked up from germline, CDR1 is SEHNR and CDR2 is FQNEAQ (reference sequence). Trimming cost V 1 base and J 3 bases, with 5 bases left between them. The CDR3 loop spans 13 amino acids. The CDR3 DNA reads TGTGCCAGCAGCTTAGGACAGACAGATACGCAGTATTTT. Translated: CASSLGQTDTQYF.

Comment on this clonotype: A much larger clone lies a single base off, so this may be a read error. The conserved phenylalanine or tryptophan normally closing the CDR3 is absent here, so this likely arose from a read error. The CDR3 nucleotides read TGTGCCAGCAGCTTAGAGGGGGCCTACTATGGCTACACCTTA. This sequence encodes CASSLEGAYYGYTL. The V call is TRBV11-3, the J call TRBJ1-2; D is possibly TRBD1 (6 bases). The germline V gene has CDR1 SGHNT and CDR2 YENEEA. The CDR3 is 14 amino acids. Trimming took off 0 bases at V and 3 bases at J, with 8 bases between the two ends.

A few counts support this clonotype. This rearrangement joins TRBV6-1 to TRBJ1-2, with a tentative D call TRBD1 (5 bases). The CDR3 runs 15 residues. Deletions cut 6 bases from V and 5 bases from J, with 19 bases between. The germline CDR1 and CDR2 sequences are MNHNS and SASEGT. Written as DNA, the CDR3 is TGTGCCAGCAGATCGGGGGGAGTCAGCTTATATGGCTACACCTTC. Its translation: CASRSGGVSLYGYTF.

The chain couples TRBV20-1 to TRBJ2-7; TRBD1 or TRBD2 may be the D gene (5 bases each). The germline CDR1 and CDR2 sequences are DFQATT and SNEGSKA (reference sequence). V was shortened by 7 bases and J by 3 bases, with 16 bases between the two germline ends. The CDR3 contains 13 residues. CDR3: CSVTGPRDYEQYF. DNA for the CDR3: TGCAGTGTTACGGGACCGAGGGACTACGAGCAGTACTTC.

In this sample, this clonotype turned up many times. The chain carries TRBV27 and TRBJ1-4; no firm D call. Germline V lookup: CDR1 MNHEY, CDR2 SMNVEV (reference sequence). The CDR3 totals 15 residues. V shed 3 bases and J shed 8 bases, with 16 bases lying between them. CDR3 protein: CASSFGISKKEKLFF. The CDR3 nucleotides are TGTGCCAGCAGTTTTGGGATCTCAAAGAAGGAAAAACTGTTTTTT.

This clonotype came up many times. The genes are TRBV30 and TRBJ1-4; 7 bases match TRBD1. The J segment lost 0 bases and the V segment lost 8 bases, leaving 6 bases of the junction unmatched. The CDR3 is made up of 14 amino acids. Germline V CDR1 and CDR2: GTSNPN, SVGIG (reference sequence). CDR3 sequence (DNA): TGTGCCGCCAGACAGGGAGCAACTAATGAAAAACTGTTTTTT. As protein: CAARQGATNEKLFF.

The V and J genes are TRBV20-1 and TRBJ2-3, with 8 bases aligning to TRBD2. V gave up 6 bases and J gave up 6 bases; unmatched junction bases: 14. Germline CDR1 is DFQATT and CDR2 is SNEGSKA (reference sequence). This CDR3 has 15 residues. CDR3 sequence reads: CSASGGGPLRDTQYF. CDR3 in DNA: TGCAGTGCCTCGGGGGGGGGTCCACTCCGGGATACGCAGTATTTT.

This clonotype was seen a handful of times. The chain recombines TRBV20-1 with TRBJ1-2; D is possibly TRBD1 (6 bases). CDR3 length: 12 residues. The V gene's germline CDR1 is DFQATT and CDR2 SNEGSKA (reference sequence). V was cut by 6 bases and J by 8 bases, with 16 bases left in between. CDR3 DNA: TGCAGTGCCCTCAGGGGTTTGTACGGCTACACCTTC. Its protein product is CSALRGLYGYTF.

The rearrangement links TRBV30 to TRBJ2-7; TRBD1 is a possible D gene (6 bases). The CDR3 is 15 amino acids. Trimming shortened V by 0 bases and J by 0 bases, and 12 bases separated the two germline ends. Germline values: CDR1 GTSNPN, CDR2 SVGIG (reference sequence). CDR3 sequence reads: CAWSVRDTFSYEQYF. CDR3 DNA: TGTGCCTGGAGTGTAAGGGACACCTTCTCCTACGAGCAGTACTTC.

The CDR3 coding sequence is TGTGCCAGCAGTTTTTCGCGGGAGGGCCACGAGCAGTACTTC. It is translated as CASSFSREGHEQYF. The chain combines TRBV6-2 or TRBV6-3 with TRBJ2-7; 9 nucleotides line up with TRBD2. V shed 4 bases and J 5 bases; nucleotides not matched to a gene: 6. Germline assignment: CDR1 MNHEY and CDR2 SVGEGT. The CDR3 is made up of 14 amino acids.

This clonotype was detected only a few times. V and J are TRBV6-2 or TRBV6-3 and TRBJ2-2; D gene uncertain. The germline V gene has CDR1 MNHEY and CDR2 SVGEGT. The CDR3 covers 17 residues. V was pared by 2 bases and J by 0 bases, with 13 bases between. The CDR3 nucleotides read TGTGCCAGCAGTTACGGTAGACCCGCCGCGAACACCGGGGAGCTGTTTTTT. Its translation is CASSYGRPAANTGELFF.

The table lists this clonotype with many counts. The chain is built from TRBV28 and TRBJ2-7, with TRBD1 as a possible D gene (6 bases). Germline V CDR1 and CDR2: MDHEN, SYDVKM. Trimming stripped 6 bases from V and 3 bases from J, with 9 bases between. The CDR3 has 12 residues. The CDR3: CASSSRGYEQYF. The CDR3 nucleotides are TGTGCCAGCAGCTCCAGGGGCTACGAGCAGTACTTC.

The genes are TRBV5-6 and TRBJ2-5; a weak D match, TRBD1 (5 bases). V dropped 2 bases and J dropped 5 bases, with 13 bases sitting between them. The CDR3 runs 14 residues. Germline V gives CDR1 SGHDT, CDR2 YYEEEE. CDR3 region: CASSLGASAETQYF. The DNA of the CDR3 is TGTGCCAGCAGCTTAGGGGCCTCAGCCGAGACCCAGTACTTC.

This clonotype was seen many times. The chain employs TRBV20-1 and TRBJ2-4; no definite D call. The CDR3 consists of 12 residues. The ends were cut back, 4 bases at V and 9 bases at J, with 13 bases in the middle. Germline assignment: CDR1 DFQATT and CDR2 SNEGSKA (reference sequence). In DNA, the CDR3 is TGCAGTGCTATCTTCCCAAACGGCATTCAGTACTTC. This codes for CSAIFPNGIQYF.

This clonotype was seen only a few times. The V and J genes are TRBV20-1 and TRBJ2-4, with TRBD2 matching 9 bases. Germline CDR1 reads DFQATT; CDR2 reads SNEGSKA (reference sequence). This CDR3 has 15 residues. V shed 3 bases and J 0 bases; nucleotides not matched to a gene: 3. CDR3 in amino acids: CSASLAGSAKNIQYF. In DNA form, the CDR3 reads TGCAGTGCTAGTCTAGCGGGGTCAGCCAAAAACATTCAGTACTTC.